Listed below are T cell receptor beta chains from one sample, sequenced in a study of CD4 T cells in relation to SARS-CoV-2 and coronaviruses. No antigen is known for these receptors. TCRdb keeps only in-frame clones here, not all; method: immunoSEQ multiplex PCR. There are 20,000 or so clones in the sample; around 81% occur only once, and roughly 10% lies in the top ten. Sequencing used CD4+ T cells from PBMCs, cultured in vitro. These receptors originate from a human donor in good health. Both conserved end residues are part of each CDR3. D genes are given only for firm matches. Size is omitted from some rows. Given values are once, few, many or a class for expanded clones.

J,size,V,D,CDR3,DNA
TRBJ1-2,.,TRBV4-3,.,CASSQSGRDYGYTF,TGCGCCAGCAGCCAGTCGGGAAGGGACTATGGCTACACCTTC
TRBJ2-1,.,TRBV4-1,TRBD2,CASSQVSGLAGGPNEQFF,TGCGCCAGCAGCCAAGTCTCAGGACTAGCGGGAGGGCCCAATGAGCAGTTCTTC
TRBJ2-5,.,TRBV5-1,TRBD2,CASSLSDVWGGETQYF,TGCGCCAGCAGCTTGTCGGATGTTTGGGGAGGGGAGACCCAGTACTTC
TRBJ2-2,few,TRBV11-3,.,CASSLVGRDIAGELFF,TGTGCCAGCAGCTTAGTTGGCAGGGATATCGCCGGGGAGCTGTTTTTT
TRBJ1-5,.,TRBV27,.,CASSLNEGTNQPQHF,TGTGCCAGCAGTTTAAACGAGGGGACCAATCAGCCCCAGCATTTT
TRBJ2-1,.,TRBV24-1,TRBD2,CATSDHREGAYNEQFF,TGTGCCACCAGTGATCATAGGGAGGGAGCATACAATGAGCAGTTCTTC
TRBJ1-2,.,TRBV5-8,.,CASSLWGNYGYTF,TGTGCCAGCAGCTTGTGGGGAAACTATGGCTACACCTTC
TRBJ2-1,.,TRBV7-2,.,CASSIDSLNEQFF,TGTGCCAGCAGCATCGACAGTCTCAATGAGCAGTTCTTC
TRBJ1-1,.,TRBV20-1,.,CRTTGEAFF,TGCAGAACGACAGGAGAAGCTTTCTTT
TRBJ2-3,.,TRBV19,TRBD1,CASSHRGGTDTQYF,TGTGCCAGTAGCCACAGGGGGGGCACAGATACGCAGTATTTT
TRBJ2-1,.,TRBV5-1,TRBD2,CASSLVSGGGSNEQFF,TGCGCCAGCAGCTTGGTTAGCGGGGGAGGGAGCAATGAGCAGTTCTTC
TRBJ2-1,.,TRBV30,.,CASGLSSYNEQFF,TGTGCCTCGGGCCTGAGCTCCTACAATGAGCAGTTCTTC
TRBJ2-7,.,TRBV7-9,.,CASSLGSDF,TGTGCCAGCAGCTTAGGTTCGGACTTC
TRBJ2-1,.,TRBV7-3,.,CASSSPESDNEQFF,TGTGCCAGCAGCTCCCCGGAATCTGACAATGAGCAGTTCTTC
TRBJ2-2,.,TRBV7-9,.,CASSFADGELFF,TGTGCCAGCAGCTTCGCCGACGGGGAGCTGTTTTTT
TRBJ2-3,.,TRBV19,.,CASSISGVGDTQYF,TGTGCCAGTAGTATTTCCGGGGTAGGTGATACGCAGTATTTT
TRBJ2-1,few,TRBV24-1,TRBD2,CATSEFLAGADNEQFF,TGTGCCACCAGTGAGTTCCTAGCGGGAGCAGACAATGAGCAGTTCTTC
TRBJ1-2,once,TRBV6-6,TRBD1,CASSERGQGGGYTF,TGTGCCAGCAGTGAGAGAGGACAGGGGGGTGGCTACACCTTC
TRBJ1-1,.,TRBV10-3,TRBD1,CAISSVTGGHTEAFF,TGTGCCATCAGTTCTGTGACAGGGGGCCACACTGAAGCTTTCTTT
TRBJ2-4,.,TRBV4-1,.,CASSSGYKNIQYF,TGCGCCAGCAGCTCCGGTTACAAAAACATTCAGTACTTC
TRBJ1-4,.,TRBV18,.,CASSPANSGATNEKLFF,TGTGCCAGCTCACCAGCGAACTCAGGTGCAACTAATGAAAAACTGTTTTTT
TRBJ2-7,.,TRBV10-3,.,CAISGIRTRLYEQYF,TGTGCCATCAGTGGGATCAGGACGCGTCTATACGAGCAGTACTTC
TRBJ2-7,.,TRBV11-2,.,CASSGGWGRVREQYF,TGTGCCAGCAGCGGAGGGTGGGGGCGGGTGCGAGAGCAGTACTTC
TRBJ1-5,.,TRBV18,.,CASSPFPPLSNQPQHF,TGTGCCAGCTCACCGTTTCCCCCGCTTAGCAATCAGCCCCAGCATTTT
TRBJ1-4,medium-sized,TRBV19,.,CASSIAGTTNEKLFF,TGTGCCAGTAGTATAGCGGGGACAACTAATGAAAAACTGTTTTTT
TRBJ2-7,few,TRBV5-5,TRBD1,CASSLTPGQGYYEQYF,TGTGCCAGCAGCTTGACCCCGGGACAGGGTTACTACGAGCAGTACTTC
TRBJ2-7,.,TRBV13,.,CASSLGTHGTYEQYF,TGTGCCAGCAGCTTAGGTACTCACGGGACCTACGAGCAGTACTTC
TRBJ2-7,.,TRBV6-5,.,CASSPGRRYEQYF,TGTGCCAGCAGTCCCGGGAGAAGGTACGAGCAGTACTTC
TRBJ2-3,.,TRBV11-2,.,CASSLDQTDTQYF,TGTGCCAGCAGCTTAGATCAGACAGATACGCAGTATTTT
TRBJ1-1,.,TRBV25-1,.,CASSESGQTDTEAFF,TGTGCCAGCAGTGAGTCTGGACAGACCGACACTGAAGCTTTCTTT
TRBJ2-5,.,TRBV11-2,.,CASSSNRDRETQYF,TGTGCCAGCAGCTCTAACCGGGACCGTGAGACCCAGTACTTC
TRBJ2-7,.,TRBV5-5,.,CASSYSAYEQYF,TGTGCCAGCAGCTATTCGGCCTACGAGCAGTACTTC
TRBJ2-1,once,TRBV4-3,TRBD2,CASSQVGRGQGEQFF,TGCGCCAGCAGCCAAGTCGGGAGGGGCCAGGGTGAGCAGTTCTTC
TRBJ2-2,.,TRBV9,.,CASSVFRGGTGELFF,TGTGCCAGCAGCGTATTCAGGGGAGGCACCGGGGAGCTGTTTTTT
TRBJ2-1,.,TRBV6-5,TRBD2,CASRLAGGPYNEQFF,TGTGCCAGCAGATTAGCGGGAGGGCCCTACAATGAGCAGTTCTTC
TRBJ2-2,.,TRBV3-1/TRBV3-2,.,CASSQGLGARTGELFF,TGTGCCAGCAGCCAAGGGTTGGGGGCGCGCACCGGGGAGCTGTTTTTT
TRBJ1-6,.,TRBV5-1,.,CASSLDGSRYNSPLHF,TGCGCCAGCAGCCTGGATGGGTCTCGCTACAATTCACCCCTCCACTTT
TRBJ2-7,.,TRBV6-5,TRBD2,CASSYWGGKDEQYF,TGTGCCAGCAGTTACTGGGGAGGGAAGGACGAGCAGTACTTC
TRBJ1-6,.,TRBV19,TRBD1,CASREHGQDLSPLHF,TGTGCCAGCCGCGAGCACGGACAGGATCTCTCACCCCTCCACTTT
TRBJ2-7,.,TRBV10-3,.,CAISESAAGVSYEQYF,TGTGCCATCAGTGAGTCGGCGGCAGGGGTATCCTACGAGCAGTACTTC
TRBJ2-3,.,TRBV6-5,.,CASSPLGRTDTQYF,TGTGCCAGCAGTCCCTTGGGGCGCACAGATACGCAGTATTTT
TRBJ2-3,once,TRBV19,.,CASSSAGPLTATDTQYF,TGTGCCAGCTCATCGGCCGGACCCCTCACAGCCACAGATACGCAGTATTTT
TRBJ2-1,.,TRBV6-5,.,CASKRQDPYNEQFF,TGTGCCAGCAAGAGGCAGGACCCTTACAATGAGCAGTTCTTC
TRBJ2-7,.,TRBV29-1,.,CSVGTNQYEQYF,TGCAGCGTGGGGACAAACCAGTACGAGCAGTACTTC
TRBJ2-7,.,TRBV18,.,CASSPSQVRQGYEQYF,TGTGCCAGCTCACCATCACAGGTGCGGCAGGGCTACGAGCAGTACTTC
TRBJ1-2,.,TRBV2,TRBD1,CASSIATGASYTF,TGTGCCAGCAGCATTGCGACAGGGGCCTCCTACACCTTC
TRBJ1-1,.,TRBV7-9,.,CASSSLTGNTEAFF,TGTGCCAGCAGCTCCTTGACAGGGAACACTGAAGCTTTCTTT
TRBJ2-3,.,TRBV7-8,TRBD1,CASSLDQGVNTQYF,TGTGCCAGCAGCTTAGATCAGGGGGTGAATACGCAGTATTTT
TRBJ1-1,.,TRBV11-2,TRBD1,CASSLEAGGNTEAFF,TGTGCCAGCAGCTTAGAGGCAGGGGGTAACACTGAAGCTTTCTTT
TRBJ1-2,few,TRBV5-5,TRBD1,CASSLGGGGDGYTF,TGTGCCAGCAGCTTGGGAGGGGGCGGCGATGGCTACACCTTC
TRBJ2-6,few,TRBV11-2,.,CASSPWDTWTGANVLTF,TGTGCCAGCAGCCCCTGGGACACCTGGACTGGGGCCAACGTCCTGACTTTC
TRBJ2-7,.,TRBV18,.,CASSSTGTTYEQYF,TGTGCCAGCTCATCTACCGGGACAACCTACGAGCAGTACTTC
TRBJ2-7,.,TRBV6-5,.,CASSYSSGNYEQYF,TGTGCCAGCAGTTACTCTTCTGGGAACTACGAGCAGTACTTC